The 24 T cell receptor beta chains reported below all come from one sample, sequenced in a study of monozygotic twins with inflammatory bowel disease. TCRdb reanalyzed the 5' RACE reads, giving one entry per CDR3 protein sequence and no DNA. The sample is made up of under 200,000 distinct CDR3 sequences, and the top ten hold 2.8% of it. Sequenced sample: blood. The origin of the receptors is a human donor with ulcerative colitis or Crohn's disease, or a healthy co-twin of an affected twin (not recorded which).

This chain links TRBV20-1 with TRBJ1-2; TCRdb reports TRBD1, a call that lacks DNA to check it against. CDR1 is DFQATT, CDR2 SNEGSKA, per germline (reference sequence). There are 12 residues in the CDR3. CDR3: CSASRDVYGYTF.

The chain is built from TRBV19 and TRBJ2-1; TCRdb's assignment of TRBD2 cannot be checked, as there is no DNA. The CDR3 loop spans 18 amino acids. The V gene's germline CDR1 is LNHDA and CDR2 SQIVND (reference sequence). The CDR3 region is CASSTYGLAGGSYNEQFF.

The chain links TRBV4-3 to TRBJ2-2; no DNA is available, so the TRBD1 call from TCRdb remains unchecked. The germline CDR1 and CDR2 sequences are LGHNA and YSLEER. This CDR3 comprises 13 residues. The CDR3: CASSPPQVGELFF.

V and J are TRBV7-3 and TRBJ2-7; the D call from TCRdb, TRBD1, cannot be confirmed without DNA. This CDR3 has 15 amino acids. In germline, CDR1 is SGHTA, CDR2 FQGTGA. The CDR3 protein is CASSPRDRGLYEQYF.

V gene TRBV28 combines with J gene TRBJ1-5; TCRdb lists TRBD1, though no DNA is available to test this call. Germline V CDR1 and CDR2: MDHEN, SYDVKM. The length of the CDR3 is 17 residues. This chain's CDR3 is CASSLRPGTVKLRPQHF.

The chain links TRBV20-1 to TRBJ1-2; TCRdb's D call of TRBD1 is untestable without DNA. Germline V CDR1 and CDR2: DFQATT, SNEGSKA (reference sequence). The CDR3 has 15 amino acids. This CDR3 reads CSARAPGQGSYGYTF.

V usage is TRBV3-1 and J usage is TRBJ2-7; TCRdb calls TRBD1, which cannot be checked without DNA. CDR3 length equals 14 residues. In germline, CDR1 is LGHDT, CDR2 YNNKEL (reference sequence). CDR3 amino acids: CASSQGTELRTQYF.

CDR3 loop: CASSYYGRWYEQYF. V usage is TRBV6-2 or TRBV6-3 and J usage is TRBJ2-7; the TRBD2 assignment by TCRdb is unverifiable without DNA. CDR3 length: 14 residues. CDR1 is MNHEY, CDR2 SVGEGT, per germline.

V gene TRBV29-1 combines with J gene TRBJ2-4. Germline V gene sequence: CDR1 SQVTM, CDR2 ANQGSEA. The CDR3 covers 11 residues. CDR3 sequence reads: CSVEDSILQYF.

The chain carries TRBV13 and TRBJ1-1. There are 13 residues in the CDR3. Per the germline V gene, CDR1 is PRHDT and CDR2 is FYEKMQ (reference sequence). The chain's CDR3 is CASSIDRNTEAFF.

The V and J genes are TRBV5-5 and TRBJ1-5. CDR1 and CDR2 from the germline V gene are SGHKS and YYEKEE (reference sequence). This CDR3 region has 15 residues. The chain's CDR3 is CASSLASTTDQPQHF.

The chain combines TRBV4-3 with TRBJ1-2; TCRdb's D gene call, TRBD1, goes unchecked for lack of DNA. The CDR3 spans 17 residues. The germline V gene encodes CDR1 LGHNA and CDR2 YSLEER. CDR3 amino acids: CASSQDSTGLRGYGYTF.

The chain's CDR3 is CASTQGRLSSYNEQFF. The V call is TRBV19, the J call TRBJ2-1; the D gene TCRdb calls, TRBD1, cannot be checked with no DNA. The CDR3 is made up of 16 amino acids. Germline loops: CDR1 LNHDA, CDR2 SQIVND (reference sequence).

The rearrangement joins TRBV12-3 or TRBV12-4 to TRBJ1-1. This CDR3 spans 11 amino acids. CDR3 sequence: CASSFDIEAFF.

The chain recombines TRBV5-1 with TRBJ2-3; TCRdb picks TRBD1, but there is no DNA to check that call. Germline V gene sequence: CDR1 SGHRS, CDR2 YFSETQ. The CDR3 runs 15 residues. Here the CDR3 reads CASSPWSRGADTQYF.

V is TRBV12-3 or TRBV12-4 and J is TRBJ1-2; the TCRdb call, TRBD1, lacks DNA for checking. The CDR3 sequence is 15 residues long. This chain's CDR3 is CASSYPGQGKLGYTF.

J is TRBJ2-5 and V is TRBV5-1; as DNA is missing, the TRBD1 call by TCRdb cannot be tested. The CDR3 is 14 residues long. Germline V gives CDR1 SGHRS, CDR2 YFSETQ. The CDR3 loop reads CASSSSDNQETQYF. The full variable domain, completed using reference TRBV5-1 and TRBJ2-5, is KAGVTQTPRYLIKTRGQQVTLSCSPISGHRSVSWYQQTPGQGLQFLFEYFSETQRNKGNFPGRFSGRQFSNSRSEMNVSTLELGDSALYLCASSSSDNQETQYFGPGTRLLVL.

The chain joins TRBV9 to TRBJ2-2; TCRdb's assignment of TRBD1 cannot be checked, as there is no DNA. The CDR3 has 12 amino acids. The germline CDR1 and CDR2 sequences are SGDLS and YYNGEE. The CDR3 loop reads CASRTGIGELFF.

The J gene is TRBJ2-7, the V gene TRBV14. The germline CDR1 and CDR2 sequences are SGHDN and FVKESK. The CDR3 has 14 amino acids. The CDR3 spells CASSQGVTPYEQYF.

This chain links TRBV5-8 with TRBJ1-5. The V gene's germline CDR1 is SGHTS and CDR2 YDEGEE. This CDR3 contains 15 residues. This chain's CDR3 is CASSPSGLRGQPQHF.

The V and J genes are TRBV12-3 or TRBV12-4 and TRBJ2-2; TCRdb names TRBD2, which stays unverified in the absence of DNA. This CDR3 region has 16 residues. The CDR3 protein is CASSSRLREGTGELFF.

The chain joins TRBV5-4 to TRBJ2-3; there is no DNA to check the TCRdb D call of TRBD1. The CDR3 runs 14 residues. Germline lookup yields CDR1 SGHNT and CDR2 YYREEE (reference sequence). The CDR3 spells CASSPSPMEDTQYF.

The V gene is TRBV7-9, the J gene TRBJ2-1. The germline gives CDR1 SEHNR, CDR2 FQNEAQ (reference sequence). CDR3 size: 13 residues. The CDR3 protein is CALSSDAGNEQFF.

The CDR3 loop is CAISSRGDDNSPLHF. The chain recombines TRBV10-3 with TRBJ1-6; TCRdb names TRBD1, which stays unverified in the absence of DNA. Germline V lookup: CDR1 ENHRY, CDR2 SYGVKD. The CDR3 spans 15 residues.